The present T cell receptor (beta chain) was sequenced within a study of cytomegalovirus exposure and HLA in healthy donors. Study conclusions and caveats: As a later analysis showed, several of the most significant clusters appeared to be linked to common viral pathogens. While the bulk of TCR sequences proved rare, some public TCRs turned up in many donors.

60 Vbeta and 13 Jbeta primers were used in PCR. The assay was immunoSEQ multiplex PCR, and TCRdb's table has in-frame clones only and misses some. Here the sample spans around 64,000 clones, roughly 74% being singletons. This clone was seen only a few times. Its antigen is currently unknown. The V end lost 4 bases, the J end lost 1 base, and 12 bases lay between the germline ends. CDR1 and CDR2 from the germline V gene are SGHRS and YFSETQ. This CDR3 has 14 amino acids. The receptor comes from a woman aged 30 to 39 in good health and CMV-seropositive. Material for sequencing was PBMCs. The chain links TRBV5-1 to TRBJ2-7; D might be TRBD1 (6 bases). CDR3 amino acids: CASSQGQSSYEQYF. As DNA, the CDR3 is TGCGCCAGCAGCCAAGGACAGTCTTCCTACGAGCAGTACTTC. The complete variable domain, with remaining parts taken from reference TRBV5-1 and TRBJ2-7, reads KAGVTQTPRYLIKTRGQQVTLSCSPISGHRSVSWYQQTPGQGLQFLFEYFSETQRNKGNFPGRFSGRQFSNSRSEMNVSTLELGDSALYLCASSQGQSSYEQYFGPGTRLTVT.